Sequencing of this T cell receptor beta chain was carried out in a study of graft-versus-host responses after intestinal transplantation. As for the study in general: All recipients got anti-thymocyte globulin induction, then tacrolimus and steroids for approximately 3 years. The study's findings and limits: GvH clonotypes were identified within recipient marrow, with a subset emerging first in ileum or blood.

TCRdb's table, derived via immunoSEQ multiplex PCR, lists solely in-frame clones and lacks some. Counted here are 50,000 or so clones, around 93% occurring once; the ten biggest clones make up more than 4.5%. To note about this clone: Its antigen is still unknown.

This CDR3 region has 14 residues. The germline V gene has CDR1 SNHLY and CDR2 FYNNEI. Deletions cut 6 bases from V and 0 bases from J, with 11 bases between. This receptor was taken from a human patient who received an intestinal transplant, so some T cells may come from the graft donor. V gene TRBV2 combines with J gene TRBJ1-1; D may be TRBD1 (5 bases). Sequencing used PBMCs, obtained about 800 days after a first intestinal transplant, on the day of a second. The CDR3 loop is CASRAGTVNTEAFF. The DNA of the CDR3 is TGTGCCAGCAGGGCCGGGACGGTGAACACTGAAGCTTTCTTT.